Listed here are 29 T cell receptor beta chains from one sample, sequenced in a study of blood T cell repertoires in COVID-19. Profiling relied on immunoSEQ multiplex PCR, and the TCRdb table lists in-frame clones only, not all of them. This repertoire shows 230,000 or so clones, around four fifths found once; its top ten account for just under 20%. Sequences were obtained from peripheral blood. These receptors all stem from a young man with active or convalescent COVID-19.

The rearrangement links TRBV7-9 to TRBJ2-1, with 8 bases lining up with TRBD1. Germline V gene data show CDR1 as SEHNR and CDR2 as FQNEAQ (reference sequence). Losses at the gene ends were 6 bases for V and 5 bases for J; bases not matched to a gene: 15. The CDR3 contains 17 residues. The CDR3: CASSSMGRTGWNNEQFF. DNA for the CDR3: TGTGCCAGCAGTTCCATGGGTCGGACAGGGTGGAACAATGAGCAGTTCTTC. Filled out from reference TRBV7-9 and TRBJ2-1, the complete variable domain reads DTGVSQNPRHKITKRGQNVTFRCDPISEHNRLYWYRQTLGQGPEFLTYFQNEAQLEKSRLLSDRFSAERPKGSFSTLEIQRTEQGDSAMYLCASSSMGRTGWNNEQFFGPGTRLTVL.

The genes are TRBV6-6 and TRBJ1-1; D not certain. The CDR3 contains 13 residues. V was cut by 4 bases and J by 4 bases, with 10 bases left in between. Germline CDR1 MNHNY, CDR2 SVGAGI (reference sequence). CDR3: CASSSVSGTEAFF. DNA for the CDR3: TGTGCCAGCAGTTCCGTTAGCGGCACTGAAGCTTTCTTT.

As for this clone: Additional DNA sequences in this sample encode the identical CDR3. The chain is built from TRBV7-2 and TRBJ2-1; the D gene is possibly TRBD2 (5 bases). The CDR3 totals 14 residues. The V end lost 4 bases, the J end lost 10 bases, and 17 bases lay between the germline ends. Germline-derived CDR1 and CDR2 are SGHTA and FQGNSA. In DNA, the CDR3 is TGTGCCAGCAGCTCCGGACTTGGCGTGGGCGAGCAGTTCTTC. The encoded protein is CASSSGLGVGEQFF.

This chain links TRBV9 with TRBJ2-7; D is perhaps TRBD1 (6 bases). Between the trimmed V and J ends, which lost 0 bases and 3 bases, there was a span of 13 bases. Germline V gives CDR1 SGDLS, CDR2 YYNGEE. The CDR3 is made up of 15 amino acids. The CDR3 sequence: CASSVGWDTYYEQYF. The CDR3 DNA is TGTGCCAGCAGCGTAGGTTGGGACACATACTACGAGCAGTACTTC. The whole variable domain, filled in from reference TRBV9 and TRBJ2-7, reads DSGVTQTPKHLITATGQRVTLRCSPRSGDLSVYWYQQSLDQGLQFLIQYYNGEERAKGNILERFSAQQFPDLHSELNLSSLELGDSALYFCASSVGWDTYYEQYFGPGTRLTVT.

V and J are TRBV6-5 and TRBJ1-5, with 9 bases identical to TRBD1. Losses at the gene ends were 8 bases for V and 7 bases for J; bases not matched to a gene: 6. The CDR3 extends over 13 amino acids. CDR1 is MNHEY and CDR2 is SVGAGI in the germline V gene. The CDR3 region is CASSGTGNQPQHF. The CDR3 DNA reads as TGTGCCAGCTCGGGGACAGGGAACCAGCCCCAGCATTTT.

In this sample, this clone turned up once. V usage is TRBV4-2 and J usage is TRBJ2-1, with a possible D match to TRBD2 (6 bases). CDR1 and CDR2 from the germline V gene are LGHNA and YNFKEQ. The CDR3 covers 17 residues. The V gene lost 0 bases and the J gene lost 12 bases, with 24 bases spanning the gap. The CDR3 region has the DNA TGTGCCAGCAGCCAAGATGTAGGAAGGGGCGGGGCATCTGGGCAGTTCTTC. This translates into CASSQDVGRGGASGQFF.

On this clone: One end of the junction does not line up with germline, which may come from a read error. The chain carries TRBV12-3 or TRBV12-4 and TRBJ1-4; D possibly corresponds to TRBD1 (5 bases). The CDR3 extends over 12 amino acids. CDR3 DNA sequence: TGTGCCAGCAGTCTGGCCCAGGGTTCCCGGTTCTTT. Translation: CASSLAQGSRFF.

This clone was observed a single time. CDR3 loop: CASSLRGAAEKLFF. CDR3 nucleotides: TGTGCCAGCAGCTTACGGGGGGCGGCTGAAAAACTGTTTTTT. The rearrangement uses TRBV7-9 and TRBJ1-4; possibly TRBD1 for D (6 bases). The CDR3 consists of 14 residues. The germline V gene encodes CDR1 SEHNR and CDR2 FQNEAQ (reference sequence). Trimming removed 2 bases from V and 7 bases from J, with 11 bases in between.

The CDR3 region has the DNA TGTGCCAGCAGCGTAGGGACTAGCGGCGACAATGAGCAGTTCTTC. Translated: CASSVGTSGDNEQFF. This chain connects TRBV9 to TRBJ2-1, with 10 bases that match TRBD2. The junction had 2 bases not matched to a gene; V was cut back by 0 bases and J by 5 bases. CDR1 and CDR2 (germline): SGDLS, YYNGEE. This CDR3 contains 15 residues.

The gene calls are TRBV28 and TRBJ2-2; 8 nucleotides agree with TRBD1. Looked up from germline, CDR1 is MDHEN and CDR2 is SYDVKM. The length of the CDR3 is 15 residues. With V trimmed by 5 bases and J by 5 bases, 7 bases remained unmatched. The CDR3 is CASSPPGTGTGELFF. The CDR3 DNA follows: TGTGCCAGCAGTCCCCCCGGGACAGGTACCGGGGAGCTGTTTTTT.

The V call is TRBV5-1, the J call TRBJ1-2; the match to TRBD1 covers 7 bases. In germline, CDR1 is SGHRS, CDR2 YFSETQ. The length of the CDR3 is 12 residues. Trimming cost V 7 bases and J 8 bases; bases outside gene matches: 8. The CDR3 loop is CASRTGESGYTF. The CDR3 DNA reads TGCGCCAGCCGAACAGGGGAAAGCGGCTACACCTTC. The full variable domain, completed using reference TRBV5-1 and TRBJ1-2, is KAGVTQTPRYLIKTRGQQVTLSCSPISGHRSVSWYQQTPGQGLQFLFEYFSETQRNKGNFPGRFSGRQFSNSRSEMNVSTLELGDSALYLCASRTGESGYTFGSGTRLTVV.

The V gene is TRBV2, the J gene TRBJ1-5; D remains unclear. Germline CDR1 SNHLY, CDR2 FYNNEI. V was shortened by 4 bases and J by 7 bases, with 14 bases between the two germline ends. This CDR3 has 14 amino acids. In DNA, the CDR3 is TGTGCCAGCAGTGGTGGCCCGGAGGGCCAGCCCCAGCATTTT. Translation gives CASSGGPEGQPQHF. The full variable domain, its missing parts supplied by reference TRBV2 and TRBJ1-5, is EPEVTQTPSHQVTQMGQEVILRCVPISNHLYFYWYRQILGQKVEFLVSFYNNEISEKSEIFDDQFSVERPDGSNFTLKIRSTKLEDSAMYFCASSGGPEGQPQHFGDGTRLSIL.

The rearrangement joins TRBV19 to TRBJ2-5; tentatively, D is TRBD2 (5 bases). Trimming shortened V by 5 bases and J by 1 base, and 26 bases separated the two germline ends. This CDR3 spans 19 amino acids. CDR1 and CDR2 (germline): LNHDA, SQIVND (reference sequence). This CDR3 reads CASSALFLSGRASQETQYF. The CDR3 nucleotides are TGTGCCAGTAGTGCTTTATTCCTCAGTGGGAGAGCCTCCCAAGAGACCCAGTACTTC. Supplemented by reference TRBV19 and TRBJ2-5, the full variable domain reads DGGITQSPKYLFRKEGQNVTLSCEQNLNHDAMYWYRQDPGQGLRLIYYSQIVNDFQKGDIAEGYSVSREKKESFPLTVTSAQKNPTAFYLCASSALFLSGRASQETQYFGPGTRLLVL.

The chain carries TRBV5-1 and TRBJ1-3; no clear D. Germline V lookup: CDR1 SGHRS, CDR2 YFSETQ. The CDR3 consists of 12 residues. V was pared by 4 bases and J by 3 bases, with 5 bases between. The CDR3: CASSPSGNTIYF. DNA of the CDR3: TGCGCCAGCAGCCCTAGTGGAAACACCATATATTTT.

This clone was counted a single time. The chain combines TRBV7-2 with TRBJ1-4; 9 bases line up with TRBD1. The length of the CDR3 is 15 residues. With V trimmed by 4 bases and J by 7 bases, 7 bases remained unmatched. Germline V gene data show CDR1 as SGHTA and CDR2 as FQGNSA. The CDR3 sequence: CASSSSGTGFEKLFF. The CDR3 nucleotides are TGTGCCAGCAGCTCCTCCGGGACAGGGTTTGAAAAACTGTTTTTT.

A note on this clone: In the same sample, other DNA sequences code for this CDR3. This sequence joins TRBV27 and TRBJ2-1; TRBD1 aligns across 7 bases. The V gene end was trimmed by 6 bases and the J gene end by 2 bases; junction bases not matched to a gene: 4. Germline CDR1 reads MNHEY; CDR2 reads SMNVEV (reference sequence). This CDR3 is built from 14 residues. The DNA of the CDR3 is TGTGCCAGCAGCTTAGGGGGCCCCTACAATGAGCAGTTCTTC. It translates to CASSLGGPYNEQFF.

The chain couples TRBV19 to TRBJ1-1; D is perhaps TRBD1 (6 bases). Germline V CDR1 and CDR2: LNHDA, SQIVND (reference sequence). Trimming removed 6 bases at V and 0 bases at J, with 14 bases between. The CDR3 has 15 amino acids. The DNA for the CDR3 is TGTGCCAGTAGGGGAGGGGGTATATTGAACACTGAAGCTTTCTTT. Amino acid sequence: CASRGGGILNTEAFF. Full variable domain (remainder filled in from reference TRBV19 and TRBJ1-1): DGGITQSPKYLFRKEGQNVTLSCEQNLNHDAMYWYRQDPGQGLRLIYYSQIVNDFQKGDIAEGYSVSREKKESFPLTVTSAQKNPTAFYLCASRGGGILNTEAFFGQGTRLTVV.

The J gene is TRBJ2-3, the V gene TRBV7-6; 8 bases match TRBD2. The CDR3 covers 17 residues. The V gene's germline CDR1 is SGHVS and CDR2 FNYEAQ. With V trimmed by 5 bases and J by 0 bases, 10 bases remained unmatched. CDR3 amino acids: CASSPLAGGTSTDTQYF. CDR3 coding DNA: TGTGCCAGCAGCCCCCTGGCGGGGGGAACTAGCACAGATACGCAGTATTTT.

V gene TRBV5-8 combines with J gene TRBJ1-2; weak D call: TRBD1 (5 bases). This CDR3 has 16 amino acids. Trimming removed 1 base at V and 3 bases at J, with 16 bases between. CDR1 SGHTS and CDR2 YDEGEE come from the germline V gene. The CDR3 DNA reads as TGTGCCAGCAGCTTGTCAGGGCTCCACTTGGACTATGGCTACACCTTC. The encoded protein is CASSLSGLHLDYGYTF.

The V call is TRBV5-5, the J call TRBJ2-7, with 10 nucleotides matching TRBD1. Germline CDR1 SGHKS, CDR2 YYEKEE (reference sequence). The CDR3 runs 15 residues. The trim removed 4 bases at V and 0 bases at J, leaving 4 bases unmatched. The CDR3 region is CASSVDRGPSYEQYF. CDR3 bases: TGTGCCAGCAGCGTCGACAGGGGGCCCTCCTACGAGCAGTACTTC.

For this clone: Other nucleotide sequences in the sample specify the same CDR3. The chain links TRBV7-9 to TRBJ1-2; no definite D call. Deletions cut 0 bases from V and 6 bases from J, with 8 bases between. CDR1 is SEHNR and CDR2 is FQNEAQ in the germline V gene (reference sequence). The CDR3 runs 13 residues. CDR3 loop: CASSLAAGDGYTF. CDR3 bases: TGTGCCAGCAGCTTAGCGGCTGGAGATGGCTACACCTTC. The variable domain in full, completed from reference TRBV7-9 and TRBJ1-2, reads DTGVSQNPRHKITKRGQNVTFRCDPISEHNRLYWYRQTLGQGPEFLTYFQNEAQLEKSRLLSDRFSAERPKGSFSTLEIQRTEQGDSAMYLCASSLAAGDGYTFGSGTRLTVV.

V gene TRBV27 combines with J gene TRBJ1-6, with 9 nucleotides matching TRBD1. This CDR3 has 17 residues. V lost 2 bases to trimming and J lost 5 bases; unmatched junction nucleotides: 7. Germline V lookup: CDR1 MNHEY, CDR2 SMNVEV (reference sequence). The CDR3 loop is CASSLKSTGGNNSPLHF. DNA for the CDR3: TGTGCCAGCAGTTTAAAATCTACAGGGGGCAATAATTCACCCCTCCACTTT.

This chain joins TRBV10-1 and TRBJ1-4; tentative D call: TRBD1 (6 bases). The germline gives CDR1 WNHNN, CDR2 SYGVQD (reference sequence). The V and J ends lost 4 bases and 8 bases respectively, with 14 bases between them. The CDR3 loop spans 14 amino acids. The CDR3 DNA is TGCGCCAGCAGTGGCTCCGGGGGGGGCGAAAAACTGTTTTTT. This codes for CASSGSGGGEKLFF.

The chain employs TRBV5-1 and TRBJ2-4, with a possible D match to TRBD1 (5 bases). Germline CDR1 SGHRS, CDR2 YFSETQ. Deletions cut 0 bases from V and 6 bases from J, with 10 bases between. The CDR3 is 14 amino acids. The CDR3 DNA reads as TGCGCCAGCAGCTTGGTGGACAACCGAAACATTCAGTACTTC. Translated, it gives CASSLVDNRNIQYF.

The rearrangement links TRBV13 to TRBJ2-3; TRBD1 matches 9 bases. Germline V lookup: CDR1 PRHDT, CDR2 FYEKMQ (reference sequence). The CDR3 loop spans 17 amino acids. V shed 5 bases and J 2 bases; nucleotides not matched to a gene: 11. For the CDR3, the DNA is TGTGCCAGCAGCACAGGAGGGACAGGGTCCTTCACAGATACGCAGTATTTT. Encoded protein: CASSTGGTGSFTDTQYF.

The chain combines TRBV5-1 with TRBJ2-4; TRBD1 matches at 11 bases. Germline V CDR1 and CDR2: SGHRS, YFSETQ. The CDR3 loop spans 14 amino acids. V shed 3 bases, J shed 7 bases, and the junction held 3 bases outside the gene matches. The DNA for the CDR3 is TGCGCCAGCAGCTCCGGACAGGGGGCGAACATTCAGTACTTC. This translates into CASSSGQGANIQYF.

The chain joins TRBV18 to TRBJ2-5, with a possible D match to TRBD2 (5 bases). The CDR3 sequence is 14 residues long. Germline CDR1 and CDR2: KGHSH and LQKENI. The V and J ends lost 4 bases and 4 bases respectively, with 13 bases between them. The CDR3 protein is CASSLWTARETQYF. Here the CDR3 DNA reads TGTGCCAGCTCACTCTGGACTGCGAGAGAGACCCAGTACTTC.

Worth noting for this clone: The same CDR3 is also encoded by other DNA sequences in this sample. This chain's CDR3 is CASSPGGYEQYF. DNA of the CDR3: TGTGCCAGCAGTCCAGGGGGCTACGAGCAGTACTTC. The rearrangement links TRBV28 to TRBJ2-7; 7 positions agree with TRBD1. V shed 5 bases, J shed 3 bases, and the junction held 1 base outside the gene matches. Germline CDR1 reads MDHEN; CDR2 reads SYDVKM. The CDR3 sequence is 12 residues long.

V usage is TRBV2 and J usage is TRBJ1-4, with D perhaps matching TRBD1 (6 bases). V was cut by 5 bases and J by 11 bases, with 18 bases left in between. Germline CDR1 is SNHLY and CDR2 is FYNNEI. CDR3 length equals 14 residues. CDR3 nucleotide sequence: TGTGCCAGCAGTAAGGACAGCGGCAAGATTAAACTGTTTTTT. Encoded protein: CASSKDSGKIKLFF.